The 23 T cell receptor beta chains below come from one sample, sequenced in a study of blood T cells in healthy people across ages. A second PCR of 7 to 11 cycles used a sample-barcoded 5' primer and a J-beta primer mix. TCRdb redid the calling of the 5' RACE reads with MiXCR, one entry per CDR3 protein. The sample carries roughly 680,000 distinct CDR3 sequences, around 50% recorded once. Sequenced input: blood. These receptor sequences come from a woman aged 80 or over in good health.

Remarks on this clonotype: The junction does not match germline at one end; this may be a read error. This chain connects TRBV7-9 to TRBJ1-2, with D unclear. Looked up from germline, CDR1 is SEHNR and CDR2 is FQNEAQ (reference sequence). This CDR3 has 13 amino acids. The DNA for the CDR3 is TGTGCCAGCACCGGCATTCTTAACTATGACTACACCTTC. It encodes CASTGILNYDYTF. The entire variable domain, with the rest obtained from reference TRBV7-9 and TRBJ1-2, is as follows: DTGVSQNPRHKITKRGQNVTFRCDPISEHNRLYWYRQTLGQGPEFLTYFQNEAQLEKSRLLSDRFSAERPKGSFSTLEIQRTEQGDSAMYLCASTGILNYDYTFGSGTRLTVV.

The genes are TRBV20-1 and TRBJ2-5, with a weak D call TRBD1 (7 bases). There are 11 residues in the CDR3. The germline V gene encodes CDR1 DFQATT and CDR2 SNEGSKA (reference sequence). V shed 8 bases and J shed 4 bases, with 11 bases lying between them. The CDR3 protein is CSLQGGETQYF. CDR3 sequence (DNA): TGCAGTCTCCAGGGGGGAGAGACCCAGTACTTC.

This clonotype has ten or more counts. This chain links TRBV9 with TRBJ2-3; D may be TRBD2 (6 bases). The germline V gene has CDR1 SGDLS and CDR2 YYNGEE. Trimming stripped 9 bases from V and 0 bases from J, with 14 bases between. This CDR3 is built from 14 residues. CDR3: CAISNRGSTDTQYF. As DNA, the CDR3 is TGTGCCATCTCCAACCGGGGGAGCACAGATACGCAGTATTTT. The full variable domain, its missing parts supplied by reference TRBV9 and TRBJ2-3, is DSGVTQTPKHLITATGQRVTLRCSPRSGDLSVYWYQQSLDQGLQFLIQYYNGEERAKGNILERFSAQQFPDLHSELNLSSLELGDSALYFCAISNRGSTDTQYFGPGTRLTVL.

The chain joins TRBV20-1 to TRBJ1-1, with no clear D. The V gene's germline CDR1 is DFQATT and CDR2 SNEGSKA (reference sequence). Deletions cut 3 bases from V and 4 bases from J, with 9 bases between. This CDR3 region has 12 residues. The CDR3 region is CSARAGGTEAFF. DNA of the CDR3: TGCAGTGCTAGGGCAGGTGGCACTGAAGCTTTCTTT.

As concerns this clonotype: A much bigger clone sits one base away, suggesting this may be a read error. The rearrangement uses TRBV7-2 and TRBJ2-7, with 7 bases lining up with TRBD2. Germline loops: CDR1 SGHTA, CDR2 FQGNSA. The CDR3 extends over 18 amino acids. This CDR3 reads CASSRHPYILAEDYGQYF. Here the CDR3 DNA reads TGTGCCAGCAGTAGACACCCTTATATTCTAGCGGAGGACTACGGGCAGTACTTC.

This clonotype was recorded at least ten times. This chain connects TRBV6-6 to TRBJ2-7; no firm D call. The V end was cut by 0 bases, the J end by 1 base, with 7 bases between. The germline V gene has CDR1 MNHNY and CDR2 SVGAGI (reference sequence). This CDR3 spans 14 amino acids. In nucleotides, the CDR3 is TGTGCCAGCAGTTACTCTGACGGATCCTACGAGCAGTACTTC. Translating it yields CASSYSDGSYEQYF.

This clonotype was recorded a few times. V gene TRBV10-3 combines with J gene TRBJ2-7; TRBD2 might be the D (5 bases). The CDR3 has 14 amino acids. Trimming pared 0 bases from V and 7 bases from J, leaving 13 bases between. The germline V gene has CDR1 ENHRY and CDR2 SYGVKD. The CDR3: CAISESEGIHEQYF. The CDR3 DNA reads as TGTGCCATCAGTGAGTCCGAGGGAATCCATGAGCAGTACTTC.

Notes on this clonotype: This may stem from a read error, because a much larger clone lies one nucleotide away. This chain's CDR3 is CASTEQGRTYERYF. CDR3 nucleotides: TGTGCCAGTACTGAACAGGGGAGGACCTACGAGCGGTACTTC. The V gene is TRBV2, the J gene TRBJ2-5; TRBD1 is a possible D gene (7 bases). CDR1 is SNHLY, CDR2 FYNNEI, per germline. The V end lost 9 bases, the J end lost 13 bases, and 27 bases lay between the germline ends. The CDR3 totals 14 residues.

This clonotype appeared many times. The genes are TRBV7-2 and TRBJ1-2, with unresolved D. This CDR3 comprises 15 residues. The germline V and J ends were trimmed by 3 bases and 2 bases, with 13 bases remaining between them. Germline-derived CDR1 and CDR2 are SGHTA and FQGNSA. CDR3 in amino acids: CASSFRLGGNYGYTF. For the CDR3, the DNA is TGTGCCAGCAGCTTTCGGCTTGGCGGAAACTATGGCTACACCTTC.

CDR3 loop: CASSLLTSYNEQFF. For the CDR3, the DNA is TGTGCCAGCAGCTTACTCACTAGTTACAATGAGCAGTTCTTC. The V call is TRBV7-9, the J call TRBJ2-1, with a tentative D call TRBD2 (5 bases). V was trimmed by 2 bases and J by 4 bases, leaving 9 bases between them. This CDR3 region has 14 residues. CDR1 is SEHNR and CDR2 is FQNEAQ in the germline V gene (reference sequence).

This clonotype was seen many times. V usage is TRBV3-1 and J usage is TRBJ2-5, with a weak D call TRBD2 (6 bases). CDR3 length: 12 residues. V lost 1 base to trimming and J lost 7 bases, with 7 bases between them. Germline loops: CDR1 LGHDT, CDR2 YNNKEL (reference sequence). CDR3 DNA: TGTGCCAGCAGCCAAGGGGGGGTGACCCAGTACTTC. Its translation is CASSQGGVTQYF.

The chain links TRBV7-8 to TRBJ2-1; D may correspond to TRBD1 or TRBD2 (5 bases each). The CDR3 contains 15 residues. Germline V gives CDR1 SGHVS, CDR2 FQNEAQ. Between the trimmed V and J ends, which lost 2 bases and 2 bases, there was a span of 10 bases. CDR3 region: CASSLFGAAYNEQFF. CDR3 nucleotides: TGTGCCAGCAGCTTATTCGGGGCAGCCTACAATGAGCAGTTCTTC. Based on the CDR3 plus reference TRBV7-8 and TRBJ2-1, the full variable domain is GAGVSQSPRYKVAKRGQDVALRCDPISGHVSLFWYQQALGQGPEFLTYFQNEAQLDKSGLPSDRFFAERPEGSVSTLKIQRTQQEDSAVYLCASSLFGAAYNEQFFGPGTRLTVL.

This chain joins TRBV4-2 and TRBJ1-4; a possible D gene is TRBD1 (5 bases). Between the trimmed V and J ends, which lost 0 bases and 8 bases, there was a span of 7 bases. CDR1 is LGHNA and CDR2 is YNFKEQ in the germline V gene. There are 13 residues in the CDR3. CDR3 bases: TGTGCCAGCAGCCAAGAAAGGGGCGAAAAACTGTTTTTT. This sequence encodes CASSQERGEKLFF.

This clonotype was detected ten times or more. The chain joins TRBV5-1 to TRBJ2-7, with TRBD2 matching over 10 bases. Germline loops: CDR1 SGHRS, CDR2 YFSETQ. V was pared by 4 bases and J by 5 bases, with 9 bases of the junction left unmatched. The CDR3 runs to 15 residues. CDR3 nucleotide sequence: TGCGCCAGCAGCCCCGGACTAGCGGACGATCACGAGCAGTACTTC. Translated, it gives CASSPGLADDHEQYF.

This clonotype was observed at least ten times. The rearrangement links TRBV24-1 to TRBJ2-1, with TRBD2 matching over 8 bases. The CDR3 sequence is 16 residues long. V lost 1 base, J lost 7 bases, and 8 bases stayed unmatched. Looked up from germline, CDR1 is KGHDR and CDR2 is SFDVKD. CDR3 sequence reads: CATSDLRAGVVNEQFF. The CDR3 DNA is TGTGCCACCAGTGATTTAAGAGCGGGAGTTGTGAATGAGCAGTTCTTC.

This clonotype has at least ten counts. The chain has TRBV20-1 and TRBJ2-1; 7 bases map to TRBD2. Germline loops: CDR1 DFQATT, CDR2 SNEGSKA (reference sequence). The CDR3 is 13 residues long. V lost 5 bases and J lost 6; bases outside the gene matches: 7. The CDR3 nucleotides are TGCAGTGCTGCCGGACTAGTCCTCAATGAGCAGTTCTTC. Translating it yields CSAAGLVLNEQFF.

The gene calls are TRBV12-3 or TRBV12-4 and TRBJ2-7, with TRBD1 matching 8 bases. Trimming cost V 0 bases and J 3 bases; bases outside gene matches: 7. This CDR3 has 16 amino acids. CDR3 sequence (DNA): TGTGCCAGCAGTTTAGCGGGGACAGGAGTCAGCTACGAGCAGTACTTC. This translates into CASSLAGTGVSYEQYF.

On this clonotype: A clone one base away is much larger, so this may be a read error. The chain is built from TRBV19 and TRBJ2-1; 9 bases line up with TRBD2. The CDR3 length is 15 residues. Trimming took 3 bases from V and 7 from J; bases not matched to a gene: 7. In germline, CDR1 is LNHDA, CDR2 SQIVND (reference sequence). The DNA of the CDR3 is TGTGCCAGTAGTATCCCAGCGGGAGGCAGGAATGAGCAGTTCTTC. Its translation is CASSIPAGGRNEQFF.

For this clonotype: The junction shows a germline mismatch at one end, possibly a read error. The V gene is TRBV9, the J gene TRBJ2-5; the match to TRBD2 covers 13 bases. Per germline, CDR1 SGDLS and CDR2 YYNGEE. This CDR3 comprises 17 residues. The CDR3 DNA follows: TGTGCCGGCAGCGCCGGGACTAGCGGGGCGTACCAAGAGACCCAGTACTTC. Protein product: CAGSAGTSGAYQETQYF. The variable domain in full, completed from reference TRBV9 and TRBJ2-5, reads DSGVTQTPKHLITATGQRVTLRCSPRSGDLSVYWYQQSLDQGLQFLIQYYNGEERAKGNILERFSAQQFPDLHSELNLSSLELGDSALYFCAGSAGTSGAYQETQYFGPGTRLLVL.

This clonotype was counted between two and nine times. CDR3 in DNA: TGTGCCAGCTCCAGTGGGGGGCCCGGAAACACCATATATTTT. Translation gives CASSSGGPGNTIYF. The chain employs TRBV27 and TRBJ1-3; D may be TRBD1 (6 bases). Trimming left V 8 bases short and J 4 bases short, with 15 bases between. The CDR3 has 14 amino acids. Germline values: CDR1 MNHEY, CDR2 SMNVEV (reference sequence).

The V call is TRBV2, the J call TRBJ1-5, with a weak D call TRBD1 (5 bases). The CDR3 sequence is 14 residues long. Germline-derived CDR1 and CDR2 are SNHLY and FYNNEI. Deletions cut 1 base from V and 7 bases from J, with 11 bases between. CDR3 nucleotides: TGTGCCAGCAGTGAAGAACAGGCTAGACAGCCCCAGCATTTT. It yields the protein CASSEEQARQPQHF.

The rearrangement links TRBV12-3 or TRBV12-4 to TRBJ2-5, with TRBD2 matching 11 bases. The CDR3 contains 18 residues. The J segment lost 5 bases and the V segment lost 0 bases, leaving 11 bases of the junction unmatched. Written as DNA, the CDR3 is TGTGCCAGCAGTTTAGCTACTAGCGGGGGAACAGTCGGTGAGACCCAGTACTTC. This translates into CASSLATSGGTVGETQYF.

This clonotype was seen ten or more times. The V gene is TRBV7-9, the J gene TRBJ2-5; D perhaps matches TRBD2 (5 bases). The CDR3 spans 14 residues. CDR1 and CDR2 from the germline V gene are SEHNR and FQNEAQ (reference sequence). The V end was cut by 8 bases, the J end by 3 bases, with 16 bases between. CDR3 sequence (DNA): TGTGCCAGCGGCTACCGGGCCGGGAAAGAGACCCAGTACTTC. Its translation is CASGYRAGKETQYF.